A single sample gave rise to the 30 T cell receptor beta chains below, sequenced in a study of PD-1 blockade in classical Hodgkin lymphoma. No patient escaped relapse after autologous stem cell transplantation, and brentuximab vedotin exposure varied. Magnetic negative selection served to purify CD4+ T cells out of PBMCs that had been thawed. Measured with immunoSEQ multiplex PCR; TCRdb has only the in-frame clones, and not every one. The profile shows 30,000 to 35,000 clones, 80% to 95% of them singletons. The sample consisted of CD4+ T cells from blood, taken at baseline. The receptors derive from a human donor with classical Hodgkin lymphoma.

The chain recombines TRBV6-5 with TRBJ2-7, with 12 bases fitting TRBD1. V shed 5 bases, J shed 3 bases, and the junction held 5 bases outside the gene matches. The CDR3 totals 15 residues. CDR1 and CDR2 from the germline V gene are MNHEY and SVGAGI. The CDR3 loop reads CASSPGTGGLYEQYF. The CDR3 DNA follows: TGTGCCAGCAGTCCCGGGACAGGGGGCCTCTACGAGCAGTACTTC.

The V call is TRBV11-2, the J call TRBJ1-6; D may be TRBD1 (6 bases). V gave up 5 bases and J gave up 9 bases, with 17 bases separating them. The germline CDR1 and CDR2 sequences are SGHAT and FQNNGV. The CDR3 extends over 15 amino acids. The CDR3 DNA reads TGTGCCAGCAGCCAGGGGACGGTCGTCTCTTCACCCCTCCACTTT. This gives the protein CASSQGTVVSSPLHF.

As DNA, the CDR3 is TGTGCCAGCAGACCCACGACGGGGTGGGGGGATGAGAATCAGCCCCAGCATTTT. Translated: CASRPTTGWGDENQPQHF. This rearrangement joins TRBV27 to TRBJ1-5, with D maybe TRBD1 (5 bases). Germline values: CDR1 MNHEY, CDR2 SMNVEV (reference sequence). The V gene lost 6 bases and the J gene lost 4 bases, with 25 bases spanning the gap. The CDR3 loop spans 18 amino acids.

This clone showed up just once. This chain joins TRBV6-1 and TRBJ1-2; TRBD1 matches 7 bases. The CDR3 totals 14 residues. V lost 6 bases to trimming and J lost 3 bases; unmatched junction nucleotides: 7. Germline CDR1 is MNHNS and CDR2 is SASEGT. The CDR3 DNA follows: TGTGCCAGCAGCCCGACAGGGCTTGACTATGGCTACACCTTC. Amino acid sequence: CASSPTGLDYGYTF.

The V call is TRBV28, the J call TRBJ1-1; a weak D match, TRBD1 (6 bases). Germline lookup yields CDR1 MDHEN and CDR2 SYDVKM. The V and J ends lost 7 bases and 2 bases respectively, with 26 bases between them. The CDR3 sequence is 18 residues long. The CDR3 nucleotides are TGTGCCAGCACCCCCCCGGGGCGCCCGACAGGAGGTAACACTGAAGCTTTCTTT. This gives the protein CASTPPGRPTGGNTEAFF.

This clone is a singleton in its sample. This chain connects TRBV28 to TRBJ2-7, with 7 bases that match TRBD2. Germline-derived CDR1 and CDR2 are MDHEN and SYDVKM. This CDR3 is 9 amino acids long. The CDR3 is CGGGYEQYF. As DNA, the CDR3 is TGTGGGGGGGGCTACGAGCAGTACTTC.

CDR3 in DNA: TGTGCCATCACTGATCTGGGCATGAACACTGAAGCTTTCTTT. Its protein product is CAITDLGMNTEAFF. This sequence joins TRBV10-3 and TRBJ1-1, with D uncertain. Germline V lookup: CDR1 ENHRY, CDR2 SYGVKD. The V end lost 7 bases, the J end lost 0 bases, and 12 bases lay between the germline ends. This CDR3 has 14 amino acids.

The V call is TRBV28, the J call TRBJ2-3; 7 bases map to TRBD2. Trimming at V came to 1 base and at J to 3 bases, leaving 4 bases not matched to a gene. The germline V gene has CDR1 MDHEN and CDR2 SYDVKM. The CDR3 is 15 amino acids. CDR3 loop: CASSLFPGRTDTQYF. Here the CDR3 DNA reads TGTGCCAGCAGTTTATTTCCCGGGAGGACAGATACGCAGTATTTT.

The chain carries TRBV7-2 and TRBJ1-5, with D unresolved. The V and J ends lost 1 base and 11 bases respectively, with 12 bases between them. The germline V gene has CDR1 SGHTA and CDR2 FQGNSA. The CDR3 length is 13 residues. CDR3 bases: TGTGCCAGCAGCTTAGTCCCGGGTTGGGCCCAGCATTTT. Protein sequence: CASSLVPGWAQHF.

This sequence joins TRBV2 and TRBJ2-5, with 9 bases matching TRBD1. The ends lost 10 bases at V and 6 bases at J; junction bases unmatched: 27. This CDR3 comprises 19 residues. In germline, CDR1 is SNHLY, CDR2 FYNNEI. The CDR3 bases are TGTGCCAAGCAGAGACTACCACCTGGGACAGGGTTGGGGAGGAAGACCCAGTACTTC. Protein sequence: CAKQRLPPGTGLGRKTQYF. Supplemented by reference TRBV2 and TRBJ2-5, the full variable domain reads EPEVTQTPSHQVTQMGQEVILRCVPISNHLYFYWYRQILGQKVEFLVSFYNNEISEKSEIFDDQFSVERPDGSNFTLKIRSTKLEDSAMYFCAKQRLPPGTGLGRKTQYFGPGTRLLVL.

The chain links TRBV18 to TRBJ1-5; D gene unclear. There are 16 residues in the CDR3. V lost 6 bases, J lost 1 base, and 16 bases lay in between. Germline V gives CDR1 KGHSH, CDR2 LQKENI. CDR3 loop: CASSRGRGSSNQPQHF. CDR3 DNA sequence: TGTGCCAGCTCGCGCGGTAGAGGCTCGAGCAATCAGCCCCAGCATTTT.

The rearrangement uses TRBV4-1 and TRBJ2-7; 8 bases line up with TRBD2. The CDR3 totals 15 residues. Germline loops: CDR1 MGHRA, CDR2 YSYEKL. V gave up 1 base and J gave up 3 bases; unmatched junction bases: 5. CDR3: CASSQVTGGGYEQYF. The CDR3 DNA is TGCGCCAGCAGCCAAGTCACGGGAGGGGGCTACGAGCAGTACTTC.

The chain employs TRBV21-1 and TRBJ1-5; no check of the table's D call, TRBD1, against the DNA was made. TRBV21-1 is marked as a pseudogene. CDR3 length equals 17 residues. The CDR3 spells CASSKTSGTDSNQPQHF. CDR3 sequence (DNA): TGTGCCAGCAGCAAAACTTCCGGGACAGATAGCAATCAGCCCCAGCATTTT.

The chain couples TRBV7-8 to TRBJ1-4; D remains unclear. This CDR3 comprises 16 residues. V was shortened by 2 bases and J by 3 bases, with 13 bases between the two germline ends. CDR1 and CDR2 from the germline V gene are SGHVS and FQNEAQ. This chain's CDR3 is CASSLSYSGANEKLFF. DNA for the CDR3: TGTGCCAGCAGCTTAAGTTACTCAGGCGCTAATGAAAAACTGTTTTTT.

The chain links TRBV10-3 to TRBJ2-2, with 11 bases identical to TRBD2. In germline, CDR1 is ENHRY, CDR2 SYGVKD. There are 14 residues in the CDR3. Germline trimming cut 10 bases from V and 1 base from J; bases unmatched to any gene: 2. As DNA, the CDR3 is TGTGCCACCGGGACTAGCGGGAACACCGGGGAGCTGTTTTTT. Translation gives CATGTSGNTGELFF.

This clone has a single count. The V gene is TRBV5-5, the J gene TRBJ2-7; D not certain. The CDR3 has 15 amino acids. The V and J ends lost 2 bases and 4 bases respectively, with 16 bases between them. Looked up from germline, CDR1 is SGHKS and CDR2 is YYEKEE (reference sequence). The CDR3 sequence is CASSLDGPPVYEQYF. CDR3 in DNA: TGTGCCAGCAGCTTAGACGGGCCGCCGGTTTACGAGCAGTACTTC. The whole variable domain, filled in from reference TRBV5-5 and TRBJ2-7, reads DAGVTQSPTHLIKTRGQQVTLRCSPISGHKSVSWYQQVLGQGPQFIFQYYEKEERGRGNFPDRFSARQFPNYSSELNVNALLLGDSALYLCASSLDGPPVYEQYFGPGTRLTVT.

A single count supports this clone. The CDR3 protein is CASITASNEQFF. The CDR3 DNA reads as TGTGCCAGCATCACGGCAAGCAATGAGCAGTTCTTC. This chain connects TRBV6-5 to TRBJ2-1; D remains unclear. There are 12 residues in the CDR3. The ends were cut back, 7 bases at V and 6 bases at J, with 10 bases in the middle. Germline values: CDR1 MNHEY, CDR2 SVGAGI.

The V gene is TRBV5-1, the J gene TRBJ2-7; 7 positions agree with TRBD1. Germline values: CDR1 SGHRS, CDR2 YFSETQ. The CDR3 runs 18 residues. Trimming at V came to 0 bases and at J to 5 bases, leaving 17 bases not matched to a gene. CDR3 region: CASSLGSGTASGYDEQYF. The CDR3 DNA reads as TGCGCCAGCAGCTTGGGGTCCGGGACAGCCAGCGGTTACGACGAGCAGTACTTC.

The J gene is TRBJ2-1, the V gene TRBV9, with TRBD2 identical over 10 bases. The V and J ends lost 3 bases and 3 bases, in that order; junction bases with no gene match: 3. The CDR3 runs 15 residues. CDR1 and CDR2 from the germline V gene are SGDLS and YYNGEE. The CDR3 reads CASSEGLANYNEQFF. The CDR3 nucleotides are TGTGCCAGCAGCGAGGGACTAGCGAACTACAATGAGCAGTTCTTC. Full variable domain (remainder filled in from reference TRBV9 and TRBJ2-1): DSGVTQTPKHLITATGQRVTLRCSPRSGDLSVYWYQQSLDQGLQFLIQYYNGEERAKGNILERFSAQQFPDLHSELNLSSLELGDSALYFCASSEGLANYNEQFFGPGTRLTVL.

This chain uses TRBV9 with TRBJ1-1, with 8 bases fitting TRBD1. Trimming cost V 3 bases and J 1 base; bases outside gene matches: 14. Germline V gene data show CDR1 as SGDLS and CDR2 as YYNGEE. The CDR3 runs to 18 residues. CDR3 in amino acids: CASSARTGFGLANTEAFF. The CDR3 bases are TGTGCCAGCAGCGCGCGGACAGGGTTCGGATTGGCGAACACTGAAGCTTTCTTT.

The gene calls are TRBV28 and TRBJ2-7; perhaps TRBD2 as D (6 bases). The germline gives CDR1 MDHEN, CDR2 SYDVKM. The CDR3 runs 15 residues. V was cut by 4 bases and J by 0 bases, with 13 bases left in between. CDR3 sequence reads: CASSSGTVSSYEQYF. The CDR3 DNA sequence: TGTGCCAGCAGTTCCGGGACTGTGAGCTCCTACGAGCAGTACTTC.

The genes are TRBV7-9 and TRBJ2-3; maybe TRBD1 (7 bases). V was clipped by 1 base and J by 3 bases, with 11 bases between them. The CDR3 covers 15 residues. The germline V gene encodes CDR1 SEHNR and CDR2 FQNEAQ (reference sequence). The DNA for the CDR3 is TGTGCCAGCAGCTTAGGACAGGGAGGTACAGATACGCAGTATTTT. Encoded protein: CASSLGQGGTDTQYF.

This chain links TRBV5-6 with TRBJ2-3; 14 bases align to TRBD2. The CDR3 is 16 amino acids. Germline V lookup: CDR1 SGHDT, CDR2 YYEEEE. V shed 3 bases, J shed 2 bases, and the junction held 2 bases outside the gene matches. The CDR3 reads CASSSTSGRVTDTQYF. CDR3 DNA sequence: TGTGCCAGCAGCTCGACTAGCGGGAGGGTCACAGATACGCAGTATTTT.

The rearrangement links TRBV28 to TRBJ1-5; D uncertain. Germline V gene lookup returns CDR1 MDHEN and CDR2 SYDVKM. This CDR3 is built from 15 residues. V dropped 6 bases and J dropped 2 bases, with 14 bases sitting between them. The CDR3 loop reads CASSPLGRGNQPQHF. CDR3 bases: TGTGCCAGCAGCCCCCTCGGTCGGGGCAATCAGCCCCAGCATTTT.

J is TRBJ1-5 and V is TRBV5-1; D unresolved. Trimming stripped 1 base from V and 4 bases from J, with 9 bases between. The CDR3 loop spans 14 amino acids. CDR1 and CDR2 from the germline V gene are SGHRS and YFSETQ. CDR3 nucleotide sequence: TGCGCCAGCAGCTTGCAACCGGGGAATCAGCCCCAGCATTTT. Its protein product is CASSLQPGNQPQHF.

This rearrangement joins TRBV27 to TRBJ2-5; D is undetermined. Trimming removed 5 bases from V and 7 bases from J, with 17 bases in between. The CDR3 loop spans 14 amino acids. Germline V gives CDR1 MNHEY, CDR2 SMNVEV (reference sequence). CDR3 residues: CASSPLPVNGTQYF. In nucleotides, the CDR3 is TGTGCCAGCAGTCCACTCCCCGTCAACGGGACCCAGTACTTC.

The J gene is TRBJ2-2, the V gene TRBV1; the D call of TRBD2 is as the table states it, not checked on the DNA. TRBV1 is a recognized pseudogene. This CDR3 spans 16 amino acids. The CDR3, as DNA: TGCACCAGCAGCCAACCCCGAGGTGCGAACACCGGGGAGCTGTTTTTT. This codes for CTSSQPRGANTGELFF.

In nucleotides, the CDR3 is TGTGCCAGCTCACGGACAGGGGATAGCAATCAGCCCCAGCATTTT. Encoded protein: CASSRTGDSNQPQHF. The chain links TRBV18 to TRBJ1-5, with TRBD1 matching 9 bases. The ends lost 4 bases at V and 0 bases at J; junction bases unmatched: 1. There are 15 residues in the CDR3. Germline assignment: CDR1 KGHSH and CDR2 LQKENI.

The chain employs TRBV5-1 and TRBJ2-7; D unclear. The CDR3 contains 15 residues. CDR1 and CDR2 from the germline V gene are SGHRS and YFSETQ. Trimming took 5 bases from V and 2 from J, leaving 17 bases between them. In DNA, the CDR3 is TGCGCCAGCAGTGAGTGGTCAGGCGAACCCTACGAGCAGTACTTC. Translated, it gives CASSEWSGEPYEQYF.

About this clone: The junction departs from germline at one end; a sequencing error may be responsible. The V and J genes are TRBV7-7 and TRBJ2-2; 8 nucleotides agree with TRBD2. The V gene's germline CDR1 is SSHAT and CDR2 FNYEAQ (reference sequence). This CDR3 has 15 amino acids. Here the CDR3 DNA reads TGTGCTAGCAGCCCGCGGGGGGAGAACACCGGGGAGCTGTTTTTT. It codes for CASSPRGENTGELFF.